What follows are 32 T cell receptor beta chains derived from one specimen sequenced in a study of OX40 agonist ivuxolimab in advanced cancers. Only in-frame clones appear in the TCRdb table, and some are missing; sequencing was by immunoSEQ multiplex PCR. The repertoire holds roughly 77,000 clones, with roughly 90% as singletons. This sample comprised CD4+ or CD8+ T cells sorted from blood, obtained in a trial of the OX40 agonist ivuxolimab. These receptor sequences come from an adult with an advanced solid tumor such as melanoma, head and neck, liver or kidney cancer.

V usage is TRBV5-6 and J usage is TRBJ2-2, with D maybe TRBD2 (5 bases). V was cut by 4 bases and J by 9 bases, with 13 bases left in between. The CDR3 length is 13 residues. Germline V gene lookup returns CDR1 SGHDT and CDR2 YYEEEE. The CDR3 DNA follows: TGTGCCAGCAGCCTTGGGAACGGGAGGGAGCTGTTTTTT. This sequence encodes CASSLGNGRELFF.

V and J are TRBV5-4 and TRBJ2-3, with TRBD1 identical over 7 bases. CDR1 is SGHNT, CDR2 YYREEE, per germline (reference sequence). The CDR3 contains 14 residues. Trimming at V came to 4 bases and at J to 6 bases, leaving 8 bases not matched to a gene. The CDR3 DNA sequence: TGTGCCAGCAGCGCACAGGGGAATTCGGATACGCAGTATTTT. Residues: CASSAQGNSDTQYF.

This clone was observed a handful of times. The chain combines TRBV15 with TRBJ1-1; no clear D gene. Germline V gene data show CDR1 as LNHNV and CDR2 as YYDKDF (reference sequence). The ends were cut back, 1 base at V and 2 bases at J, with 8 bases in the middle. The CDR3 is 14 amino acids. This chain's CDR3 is CATSRGVFNTEAFF. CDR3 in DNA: TGTGCCACCAGCAGAGGTGTGTTTAACACTGAAGCTTTCTTT.

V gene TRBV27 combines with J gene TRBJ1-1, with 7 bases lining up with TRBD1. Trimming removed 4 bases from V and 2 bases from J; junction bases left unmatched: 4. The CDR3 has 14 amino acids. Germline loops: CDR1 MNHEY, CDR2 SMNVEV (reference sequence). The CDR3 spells CASSSRQGNTEAFF. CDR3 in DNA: TGTGCCAGCAGTTCCCGACAGGGAAACACTGAAGCTTTCTTT.

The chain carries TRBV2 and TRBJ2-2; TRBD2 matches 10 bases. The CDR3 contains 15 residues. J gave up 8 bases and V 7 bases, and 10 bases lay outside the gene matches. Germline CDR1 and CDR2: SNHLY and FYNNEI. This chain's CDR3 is CASTDGLAGVGELFF. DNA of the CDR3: TGTGCCAGCACCGACGGGCTAGCGGGAGTTGGGGAGCTGTTTTTT.

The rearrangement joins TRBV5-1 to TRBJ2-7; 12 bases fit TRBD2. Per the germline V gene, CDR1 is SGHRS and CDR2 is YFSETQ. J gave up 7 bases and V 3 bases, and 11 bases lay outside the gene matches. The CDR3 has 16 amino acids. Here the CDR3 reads CASSSSTSGGPWEQYF. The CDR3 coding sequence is TGCGCCAGCAGCTCCTCGACTAGCGGGGGACCTTGGGAGCAGTACTTC. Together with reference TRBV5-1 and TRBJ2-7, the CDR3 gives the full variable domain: KAGVTQTPRYLIKTRGQQVTLSCSPISGHRSVSWYQQTPGQGLQFLFEYFSETQRNKGNFPGRFSGRQFSNSRSEMNVSTLELGDSALYLCASSSSTSGGPWEQYFGPGTRLTVT.

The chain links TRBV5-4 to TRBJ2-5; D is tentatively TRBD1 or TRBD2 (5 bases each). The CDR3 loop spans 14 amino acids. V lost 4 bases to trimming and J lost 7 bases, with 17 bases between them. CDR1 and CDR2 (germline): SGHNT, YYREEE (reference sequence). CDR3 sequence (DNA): TGTGCCAGCAGCCCACCCCGGGACCCGGGGACCCAGTACTTC. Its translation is CASSPPRDPGTQYF. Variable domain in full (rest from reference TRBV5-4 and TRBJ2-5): ETGVTQSPTHLIKTRGQQVTLRCSSQSGHNTVSWYQQALGQGPQFIFQYYREEENGRGNFPPRFSGLQFPNYSSELNVNALELDDSALYLCASSPPRDPGTQYFGPGTRLLVL.

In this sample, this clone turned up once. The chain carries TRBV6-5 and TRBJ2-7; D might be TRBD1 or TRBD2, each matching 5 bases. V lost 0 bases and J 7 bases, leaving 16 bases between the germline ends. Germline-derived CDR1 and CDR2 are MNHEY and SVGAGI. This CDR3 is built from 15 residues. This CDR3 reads CASSYSGDGAREQYF. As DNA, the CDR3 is TGTGCCAGCAGTTACTCGGGGGACGGTGCGAGAGAGCAGTACTTC.

CDR3 sequence: CASSQGQGPETQYF. CDR3 in DNA: TGCGCCAGCAGCCAAGGTCAGGGGCCCGAGACCCAGTACTTC. The chain uses TRBV4-1 and TRBJ2-5; a possible D gene is TRBD1 (6 bases). Trimming removed 1 base at V and 5 bases at J, with 11 bases between. This CDR3 spans 14 amino acids. Germline CDR1 reads MGHRA; CDR2 reads YSYEKL.

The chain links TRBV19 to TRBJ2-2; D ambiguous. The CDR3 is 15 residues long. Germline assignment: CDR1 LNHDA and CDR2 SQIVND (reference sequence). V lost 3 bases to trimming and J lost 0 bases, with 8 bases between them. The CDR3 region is CASSIAGTNTGELFF. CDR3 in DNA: TGTGCCAGTAGTATCGCAGGAACGAACACCGGGGAGCTGTTTTTT.

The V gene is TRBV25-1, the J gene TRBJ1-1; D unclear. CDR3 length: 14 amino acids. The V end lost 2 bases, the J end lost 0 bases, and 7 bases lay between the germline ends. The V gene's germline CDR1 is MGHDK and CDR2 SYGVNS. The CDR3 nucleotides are TGTGCCAGCAGTGAAAGCCCCCTGAACACTGAAGCTTTCTTT. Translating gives CASSESPLNTEAFF.

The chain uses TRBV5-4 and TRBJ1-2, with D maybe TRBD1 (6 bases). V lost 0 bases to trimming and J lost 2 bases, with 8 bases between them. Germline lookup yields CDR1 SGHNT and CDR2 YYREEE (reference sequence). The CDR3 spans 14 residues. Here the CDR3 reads CASSLGGGNYGYTF. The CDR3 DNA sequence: TGTGCCAGCAGCTTGGGTGGGGGCAACTATGGCTACACCTTC.

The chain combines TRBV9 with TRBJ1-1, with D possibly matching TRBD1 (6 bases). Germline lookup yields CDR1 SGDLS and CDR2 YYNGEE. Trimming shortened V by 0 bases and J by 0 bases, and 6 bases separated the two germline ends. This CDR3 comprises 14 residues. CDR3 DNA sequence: TGTGCCAGCAGCGTAGGGACAGTGAACACTGAAGCTTTCTTT. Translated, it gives CASSVGTVNTEAFF.

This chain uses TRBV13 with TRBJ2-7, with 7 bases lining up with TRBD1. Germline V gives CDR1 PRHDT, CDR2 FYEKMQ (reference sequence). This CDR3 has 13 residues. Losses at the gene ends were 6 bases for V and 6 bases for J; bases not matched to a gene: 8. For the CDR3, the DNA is TGTGCCAGCAGAAAGACAGGGAGAACCGAGCAGTACTTC. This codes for CASRKTGRTEQYF.

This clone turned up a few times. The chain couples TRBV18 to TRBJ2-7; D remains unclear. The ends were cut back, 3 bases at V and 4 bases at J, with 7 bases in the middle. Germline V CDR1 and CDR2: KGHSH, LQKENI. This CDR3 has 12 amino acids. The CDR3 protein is CASSPSEYEQYF. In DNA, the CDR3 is TGTGCCAGCTCACCGTCGGAGTACGAGCAGTACTTC.

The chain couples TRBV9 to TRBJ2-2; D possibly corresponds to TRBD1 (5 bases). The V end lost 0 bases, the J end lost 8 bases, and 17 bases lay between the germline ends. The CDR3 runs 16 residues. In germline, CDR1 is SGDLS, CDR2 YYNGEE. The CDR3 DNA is TGTGCCAGCAGCGTAGACCCTGGGCGGTCAGGGGGGGAGCTGTTTTTT. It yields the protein CASSVDPGRSGGELFF.

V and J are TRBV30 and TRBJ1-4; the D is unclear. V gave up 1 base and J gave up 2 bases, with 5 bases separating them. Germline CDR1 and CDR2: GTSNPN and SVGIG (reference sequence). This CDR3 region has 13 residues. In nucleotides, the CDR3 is TGTGCCTGGAGTGGTGGGACTAATGAAAAACTGTTTTTT. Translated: CAWSGGTNEKLFF.

In nucleotides, the CDR3 is TGTGCCAGCTCACCGGAGGGCGGGCGGGAATACATTCAGTACTTC. The encoded protein is CASSPEGGREYIQYF. The chain carries TRBV18 and TRBJ2-4; D may be TRBD2 (6 bases). CDR3 length: 15 residues. V gave up 3 bases and J gave up 8 bases, with 17 bases separating them. CDR1 is KGHSH, CDR2 LQKENI, per germline.

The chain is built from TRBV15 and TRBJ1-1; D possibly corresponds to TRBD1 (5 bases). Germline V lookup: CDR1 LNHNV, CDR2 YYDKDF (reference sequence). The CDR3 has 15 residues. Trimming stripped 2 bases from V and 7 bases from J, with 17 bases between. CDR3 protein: CATSRQPDGGNEAFF. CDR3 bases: TGTGCCACCAGCAGACAGCCTGACGGGGGGAATGAAGCTTTCTTT.

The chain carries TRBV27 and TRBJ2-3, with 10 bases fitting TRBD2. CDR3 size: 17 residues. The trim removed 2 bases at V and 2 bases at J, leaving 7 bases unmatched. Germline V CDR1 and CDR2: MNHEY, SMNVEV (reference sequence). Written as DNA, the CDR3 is TGTGCCAGCAGTTTAGGGCTAGCGGGAGTCAACACAGATACGCAGTATTTT. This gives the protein CASSLGLAGVNTDTQYF.

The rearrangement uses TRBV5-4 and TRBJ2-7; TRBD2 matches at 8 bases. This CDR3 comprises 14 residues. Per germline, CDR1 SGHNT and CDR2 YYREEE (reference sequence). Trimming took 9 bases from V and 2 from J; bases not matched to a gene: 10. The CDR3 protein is CATGGSAGAYEQYF. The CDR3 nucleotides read TGTGCCACGGGAGGGTCAGCGGGTGCCTACGAGCAGTACTTC.

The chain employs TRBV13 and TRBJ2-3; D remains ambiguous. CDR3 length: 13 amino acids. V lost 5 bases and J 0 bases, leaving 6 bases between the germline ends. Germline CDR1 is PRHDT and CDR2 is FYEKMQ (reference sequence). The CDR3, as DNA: TGTGCCAGCAGCCTTCTCAGCACAGATACGCAGTATTTT. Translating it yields CASSLLSTDTQYF.

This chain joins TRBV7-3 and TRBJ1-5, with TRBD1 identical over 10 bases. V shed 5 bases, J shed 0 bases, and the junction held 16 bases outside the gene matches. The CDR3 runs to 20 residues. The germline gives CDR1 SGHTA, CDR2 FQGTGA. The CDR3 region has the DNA TGTGCCAGCAGCACGTCCGGGACAGGGGTCCCCCATTATAGCAATCAGCCCCAGCATTTT. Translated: CASSTSGTGVPHYSNQPQHF. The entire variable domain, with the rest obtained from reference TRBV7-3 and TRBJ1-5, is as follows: GAGVSQTPSNKVTEKGKYVELRCDPISGHTALYWYRQSLGQGPEFLIYFQGTGAADDSGLPNDRFFAVRPEGSVSTLKIQRTERGDSAVYLCASSTSGTGVPHYSNQPQHFGDGTRLSIL.

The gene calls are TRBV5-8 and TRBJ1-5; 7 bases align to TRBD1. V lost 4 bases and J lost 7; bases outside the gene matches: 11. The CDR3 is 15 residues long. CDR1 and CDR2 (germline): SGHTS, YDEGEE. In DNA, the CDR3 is TGTGCCAGCAGCCCCGGACAGGCAGCAAAGCAGCCCCAGCATTTT. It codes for CASSPGQAAKQPQHF. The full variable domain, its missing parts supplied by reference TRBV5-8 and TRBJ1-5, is EAGVTQSPTHLIKTRGQQATLRCSPISGHTSVYWYQQALGLGLQFLLWYDEGEERNRGNFPPRFSGRQFPNYSSELNVNALELEDSALYLCASSPGQAAKQPQHFGDGTRLSIL.

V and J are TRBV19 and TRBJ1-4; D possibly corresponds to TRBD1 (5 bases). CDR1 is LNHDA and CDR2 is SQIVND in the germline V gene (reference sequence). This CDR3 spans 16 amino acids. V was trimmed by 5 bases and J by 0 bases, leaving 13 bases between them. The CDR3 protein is CASSEWQGATNEKLFF. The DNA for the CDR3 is TGTGCCAGTAGTGAGTGGCAGGGTGCAACTAATGAAAAACTGTTTTTT.

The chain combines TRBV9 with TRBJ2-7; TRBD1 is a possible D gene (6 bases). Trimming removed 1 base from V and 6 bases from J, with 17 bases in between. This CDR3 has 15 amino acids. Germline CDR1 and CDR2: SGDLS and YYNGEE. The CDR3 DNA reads TGTGCCAGCAGCGTAAATGGACAGAGTTATGTCGAGCAGTACTTC. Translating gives CASSVNGQSYVEQYF.

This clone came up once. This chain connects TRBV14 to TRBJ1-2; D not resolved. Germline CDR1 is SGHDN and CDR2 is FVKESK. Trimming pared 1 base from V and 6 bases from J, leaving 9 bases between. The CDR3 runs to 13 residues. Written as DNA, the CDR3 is TGTGCCAGCAGCCAAGTGTACGGGAATGGCTACACCTTC. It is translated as CASSQVYGNGYTF.

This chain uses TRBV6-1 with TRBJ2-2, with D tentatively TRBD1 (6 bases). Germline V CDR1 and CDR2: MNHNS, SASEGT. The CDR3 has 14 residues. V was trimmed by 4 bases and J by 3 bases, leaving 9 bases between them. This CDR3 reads CASSVKGDTGELFF. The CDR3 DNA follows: TGTGCCAGCAGTGTTAAGGGGGACACCGGGGAGCTGTTTTTT.

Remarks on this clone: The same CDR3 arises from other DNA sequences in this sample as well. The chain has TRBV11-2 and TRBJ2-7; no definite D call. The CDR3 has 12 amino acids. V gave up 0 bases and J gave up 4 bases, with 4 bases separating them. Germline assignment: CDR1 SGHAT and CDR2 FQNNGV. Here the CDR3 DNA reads TGTGCCAGCAGCTTAGAAGGGTACGAGCAGTACTTC. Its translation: CASSLEGYEQYF.

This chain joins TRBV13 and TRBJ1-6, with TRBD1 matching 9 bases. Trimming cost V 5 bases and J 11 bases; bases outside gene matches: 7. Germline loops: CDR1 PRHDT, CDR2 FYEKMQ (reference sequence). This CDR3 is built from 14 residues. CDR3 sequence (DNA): TGTGCCAGCAGCGTTGACAGGGGGGCGGCACCCCTCCACTTT. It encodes CASSVDRGAAPLHF.

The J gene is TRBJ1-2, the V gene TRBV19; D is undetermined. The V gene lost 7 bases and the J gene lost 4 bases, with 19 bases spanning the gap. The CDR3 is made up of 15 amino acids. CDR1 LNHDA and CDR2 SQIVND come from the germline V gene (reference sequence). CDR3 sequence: CASKGSSTDRYGYTF. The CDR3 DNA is TGTGCCAGTAAAGGATCGAGTACTGATCGCTATGGCTACACCTTC.

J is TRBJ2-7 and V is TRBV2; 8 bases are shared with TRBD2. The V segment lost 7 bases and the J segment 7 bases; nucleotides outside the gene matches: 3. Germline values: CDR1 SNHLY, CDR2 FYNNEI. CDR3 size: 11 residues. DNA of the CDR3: TGTGCCAGCACTCTAGCGGGTGAGCAGTACTTC. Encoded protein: CASTLAGEQYF.